The clone carrying this TCR beta chain has a count of ten or more. No antigen is known for it. TCRdb reprocessed the RT-PCR reads via MiXCR and lists one record per CDR3 protein. The data show 550,000 to 650,000 distinct CDR3 sequences, approximately 12% seen once. This sample was included in a study of response to subunit inactivated influenza vaccine. Germline V lookup: CDR1 LNHNV, CDR2 YYDKDF (reference sequence). This CDR3 spans 13 amino acids. V was clipped by 3 bases and J by 1 base, with 7 bases between them. Study-level results: The authors suggested that every seasonal influenza vaccination recruits few new T cells.

The sample consisted of PBMCs from blood, taken on the day of vaccination. The chain employs TRBV15 and TRBJ2-7; D remains unclear. This sequence originates from a man between 50 and 59 years old who received an inactivated influenza vaccine. The CDR3 nucleotides are TGTGCCACCAGCAGGGACGTTTCCTACGAGCAGTACTTC. This encodes CATSRDVSYEQYF.